The 26 T cell receptor beta chains below come from one sample, sequenced in a study of T-cell memory formation after mild COVID-19. TCRdb called the 5' RACE reads again in MiXCR, with one record for every CDR3 protein. Of about 430,000 distinct CDR3 sequences listed, approximately 18% were seen once; the top ten hold roughly a fifth. The sample consisted of PBMCs or a T cell subset sorted from them (not recorded which). These receptors all stem from a man between 18 and 29 years old who had mild COVID-19 (a few samples of this study predate the infection). Cell type and time point are not known.

This clonotype turned up a few times. V gene TRBV18 combines with J gene TRBJ1-1; a weak D match, TRBD1 (6 bases). Germline lookup yields CDR1 KGHSH and CDR2 LQKENI. The CDR3 extends over 16 amino acids. V was clipped by 5 bases and J by 0 bases, with 16 bases between them. The CDR3 reads CASSTTWGLVNTEAFF. The CDR3, as DNA: TGTGCCAGCTCAACCACCTGGGGGCTGGTGAACACTGAAGCTTTCTTT.

This clonotype appeared a few times. The rearrangement joins TRBV7-3 to TRBJ2-2, with 9 bases matching TRBD2. V shed 1 base, J shed 2 bases, and the junction held 5 bases outside the gene matches. CDR3 size: 17 residues. CDR1 is SGHTA, CDR2 FQGTGA, per germline. The CDR3 region is CASSLMISGGNTGELFF. The CDR3 DNA sequence: TGTGCCAGCAGCTTAATGATTAGCGGGGGTAACACCGGGGAGCTGTTTTTT.

This clonotype was counted ten times or more. The gene calls are TRBV12-3 or TRBV12-4 and TRBJ2-1, with D tentatively TRBD2 (6 bases). The CDR3 has 15 residues. With 5 bases removed from V and 8 bases from J, the gap between germline ends came to 19 bases. In nucleotides, the CDR3 is TGTGCCAGCAGTCCGGGACCATCCCCGGGGGATGAGCAGTTCTTC. This encodes CASSPGPSPGDEQFF.

This clonotype was detected a few times. V usage is TRBV6-5 and J usage is TRBJ2-1; D is unresolved. The CDR3 sequence is 16 residues long. Trimming cost V 7 bases and J 0 bases, with 16 bases left between them. Germline CDR1 MNHEY, CDR2 SVGAGI. CDR3 nucleotides: TGTGCCAGCACCCAATTACACGTTCCCTCCTACAATGAGCAGTTCTTC. Its protein product is CASTQLHVPSYNEQFF.

Notes on this clonotype: A read error may be the cause here, since a much bigger clone is one base away. The rearrangement links TRBV12-3 or TRBV12-4 to TRBJ1-5; D remains ambiguous. The V and J ends lost 1 base and 1 base respectively, with 8 bases between them. This CDR3 comprises 15 residues. CDR3 residues: CASSLVTRSNQPQHF. The CDR3 coding sequence is TGTGCCAGCAGTTTAGTAACAAGGAGCAATCAGCCCCAGCATTTT.

This clonotype was found many times. The chain combines TRBV6-5 with TRBJ1-6; D not certain. CDR3 length: 12 amino acids. Looked up from germline, CDR1 is MNHEY and CDR2 is SVGAGI. Trimming removed 10 bases at V and 4 bases at J, with 8 bases between. CDR3 bases: TGTGCCACCCGGGCGTATAATTCACCCCTCCACTTT. Translating it yields CATRAYNSPLHF.

The chain carries TRBV6-1 and TRBJ2-7, with 12 bases lining up with TRBD2. J was trimmed by 4 bases and V by 6 bases; bases with no gene match: 7. CDR1 and CDR2 (germline): MNHNS, SASEGT. The CDR3 extends over 15 amino acids. This CDR3 is CASRRLAGAYYEQYV. In DNA, the CDR3 is TGTGCCAGCAGACGACTAGCGGGGGCCTATTACGAGCAGTACGTC.

The rearrangement uses TRBV5-5 and TRBJ2-6; TRBD1 matches 8 bases. The V gene end was trimmed by 0 bases and the J gene end by 4 bases; junction bases not matched to a gene: 6. The CDR3 loop spans 17 amino acids. CDR1 is SGHKS and CDR2 is YYEKEE in the germline V gene (reference sequence). CDR3 sequence reads: CASSLVPGGYGANVLTF. CDR3 nucleotides: TGTGCCAGCAGCTTGGTGCCAGGGGGCTACGGGGCCAACGTCCTGACTTTC.

The V gene is TRBV20-1, the J gene TRBJ1-1; the D is unclear. This CDR3 is built from 12 residues. CDR1 is DFQATT, CDR2 SNEGSKA, per germline (reference sequence). Trimming took off 4 bases at V and 7 bases at J, with 13 bases between the two ends. CDR3 nucleotides: TGCAGTGCTAACATACTGGGTTATGAAGCTTTCTTT. This sequence encodes CSANILGYEAFF.

The chain employs TRBV12-3 or TRBV12-4 and TRBJ1-1; D is unresolved. V shed 4 bases and J shed 4 bases, with 7 bases lying between them. The CDR3 contains 12 residues. CDR3 sequence: CASSWESTEAFF. The CDR3 DNA sequence: TGTGCCAGCAGTTGGGAGAGCACTGAAGCTTTCTTT.

The CDR3 sequence is CASIRTGGSGETQYF. CDR3 nucleotide sequence: TGTGCCAGCATTCGGACAGGGGGTTCTGGAGAGACCCAGTACTTC. The rearrangement joins TRBV2 to TRBJ2-5, with 10 bases fitting TRBD1. The ends lost 7 bases at V and 4 bases at J; junction bases unmatched: 9. The CDR3 runs 15 residues. Germline CDR1 and CDR2: SNHLY and FYNNEI.

This clonotype was picked up a small number of times. This sequence joins TRBV7-8 and TRBJ1-2; D unclear. This CDR3 spans 14 amino acids. The V gene's germline CDR1 is SGHVS and CDR2 FQNEAQ. The V end lost 2 bases, the J end lost 4 bases, and 11 bases lay between the germline ends. CDR3 sequence reads: CASSLSQASYGYTF. The CDR3, as DNA: TGTGCCAGCAGCTTATCGCAGGCAAGCTATGGCTACACCTTC.

There are many counts of this clonotype. V usage is TRBV7-9 and J usage is TRBJ1-1; D not resolved. Between the trimmed V and J ends, which lost 5 bases and 8 bases, there was a span of 15 bases. This CDR3 is built from 13 residues. The V gene's germline CDR1 is SEHNR and CDR2 FQNEAQ (reference sequence). The CDR3 reads CASSQVAAAEAFF. CDR3 DNA sequence: TGTGCCAGCAGCCAGGTGGCAGCCGCGGAAGCTTTCTTT.

This clonotype was counted between two and nine times. The chain is built from TRBV5-1 and TRBJ2-5, with TRBD1 matching 10 bases. Germline V gene data show CDR1 as SGHRS and CDR2 as YFSETQ. The CDR3 spans 16 residues. J gave up 0 bases and V 0 bases, and 2 bases lay outside the gene matches. The CDR3 DNA reads TGCGCCAGCAGCTTGGGGGACAGGGGATACCAAGAGACCCAGTACTTC. Its protein is CASSLGDRGYQETQYF. The full variable domain, with the rest looked up from reference TRBV5-1 and TRBJ2-5, is KAGVTQTPRYLIKTRGQQVTLSCSPISGHRSVSWYQQTPGQGLQFLFEYFSETQRNKGNFPGRFSGRQFSNSRSEMNVSTLELGDSALYLCASSLGDRGYQETQYFGPGTRLLVL.

This clonotype occurred a few times. The chain joins TRBV12-3 or TRBV12-4 to TRBJ1-1; the D is unclear. CDR3 length equals 12 residues. Deletions cut 4 bases from V and 4 bases from J, with 7 bases between. This CDR3 reads CASSSAVTEAFF. CDR3 nucleotide sequence: TGTGCCAGCAGTTCGGCGGTCACTGAAGCTTTCTTT.

This chain connects TRBV9 to TRBJ1-1; TRBD1 matches 8 bases. The trim removed 3 bases at V and 4 bases at J, leaving 2 bases unmatched. The germline gives CDR1 SGDLS, CDR2 YYNGEE. CDR3 length: 13 residues. In nucleotides, the CDR3 is TGTGCCAGCAGCGCCCAGGGGGCCACTGAAGCTTTCTTT. It codes for CASSAQGATEAFF.

The chain uses TRBV20-1 and TRBJ1-1; 8 nucleotides agree with TRBD1. Unmatched junction bases numbered 6, after V lost 2 bases and J lost 7 bases. Germline V gene data show CDR1 as DFQATT and CDR2 as SNEGSKA (reference sequence). The CDR3 runs to 13 residues. The CDR3 reads CSARPGGPSEAFF. The CDR3 coding sequence is TGCAGTGCTAGACCAGGGGGCCCGAGTGAAGCTTTCTTT.

V usage is TRBV5-5 and J usage is TRBJ1-5; D possibly corresponds to TRBD1 (5 bases). The CDR3 covers 15 residues. CDR1 and CDR2 (germline): SGHKS, YYEKEE (reference sequence). Trimming left V 4 bases short and J 7 bases short, with 18 bases between. The CDR3 protein is CASSKEPGTKQPQHF. The CDR3 bases are TGTGCCAGCAGCAAAGAACCCGGGACGAAACAGCCCCAGCATTTT.

A few counts support this clonotype. This sequence joins TRBV7-9 and TRBJ2-1; weak D call: TRBD1 (5 bases). Germline lookup yields CDR1 SEHNR and CDR2 FQNEAQ (reference sequence). The V gene lost 0 bases and the J gene lost 6 bases, with 9 bases spanning the gap. This CDR3 contains 14 residues. CDR3 residues: CASSLAWGSNEQFF. In DNA, the CDR3 is TGTGCCAGCAGCTTAGCGTGGGGCAGCAATGAGCAGTTCTTC.

The CDR3 DNA reads TGCAGCGTTTCCAGGGTCACTGAAGCTTTCTTT. It yields the protein CSVSRVTEAFF. The chain recombines TRBV29-1 with TRBJ1-1, with D possibly TRBD1 on 5 matching bases. The CDR3 spans 11 residues. V lost 5 bases, J lost 4 bases, and 8 bases lay in between. Per germline, CDR1 SQVTM and CDR2 ANQGSEA.

The J gene is TRBJ2-2, the V gene TRBV7-9, with D possibly TRBD1 on 5 matching bases. With 3 bases removed from V and 0 bases from J, the gap between germline ends came to 8 bases. Germline V gene sequence: CDR1 SEHNR, CDR2 FQNEAQ (reference sequence). The CDR3 runs to 15 residues. The CDR3 DNA is TGTGCCAGCAGCTTCCGGACAACGAACACCGGGGAGCTGTTTTTT. This gives the protein CASSFRTTNTGELFF.

The V call is TRBV7-6, the J call TRBJ2-3; D remains ambiguous. The V gene's germline CDR1 is SGHVS and CDR2 FNYEAQ. This CDR3 contains 13 residues. V lost 5 bases and J lost 2, with 8 bases in between. The CDR3 region is CASSLHPTDTQYF. In DNA form, the CDR3 reads TGTGCCAGCAGCCTACACCCCACAGATACGCAGTATTTT.

The chain recombines TRBV3-1 with TRBJ2-2, with D unclear. The CDR3 is made up of 13 amino acids. V was pared by 6 bases and J by 4 bases, with 9 bases between. From germline, CDR1 is LGHDT and CDR2 YNNKEL (reference sequence). CDR3 loop: CASRGMATGELFF. CDR3 in DNA: TGTGCCAGCAGGGGGATGGCCACCGGGGAGCTGTTTTTT.

This clonotype was observed a few times. The chain combines TRBV18 with TRBJ2-7, with TRBD1 matching 7 bases. The CDR3 length is 14 residues. Per germline, CDR1 KGHSH and CDR2 LQKENI. V lost 4 bases, J lost 3 bases, and 6 bases stayed unmatched. The CDR3 loop is CASSLSTGNYEQYV. DNA for the CDR3: TGTGCCAGCTCACTATCGACAGGGAACTACGAGCAGTACGTC.

This clonotype was detected a few times. The gene calls are TRBV5-1 and TRBJ1-4, with 7 bases fitting TRBD1. The CDR3 is 15 amino acids. V shed 4 bases and J 7 bases; nucleotides not matched to a gene: 10. Germline-derived CDR1 and CDR2 are SGHRS and YFSETQ. CDR3 loop: CASSELQGMGEKLFF. Written as DNA, the CDR3 is TGCGCCAGCAGCGAGCTACAGGGGATGGGTGAAAAACTGTTTTTT.

The chain joins TRBV6-1 to TRBJ1-2; possibly TRBD1 for D (6 bases). The germline gives CDR1 MNHNS, CDR2 SASEGT. Trimming stripped 4 bases from V and 8 bases from J, with 17 bases between. The CDR3 runs 14 residues. CDR3 region: CASSGLQGLEGYTF. The CDR3, as DNA: TGTGCCAGCAGTGGTTTACAGGGCCTGGAGGGCTACACCTTC.